Presented here are 21 T cell receptor beta chains from one specimen sequenced in a study of shared clonotypes between healthy human individuals. TCRdb's table, derived via immunoSEQ multiplex PCR, lists solely in-frame clones and lacks some. The sample shows 1.4 million to 1.5 million clones, about 96% of them seen only once. Sample: naive CD4+ T cells sorted from blood. Subset noted: CD45RA+ positively selected. These TCRs come from a man in his thirties or forties in good health.

CDR3 in amino acids: CASSGRRSQETQYF. CDR3 in DNA: TGTGCCAGCAGTGGTAGACGTTCCCAAGAGACCCAGTACTTC. The chain joins TRBV25-1 to TRBJ2-5; D is unclear. V was pared by 4 bases and J by 1 base, with 10 bases between. The CDR3 has 14 amino acids. The germline CDR1 and CDR2 sequences are MGHDK and SYGVNS.

The J gene is TRBJ2-3, the V gene TRBV7-9; D possibly corresponds to TRBD1 (6 bases). CDR1 and CDR2 (germline): SEHNR, FQNEAQ (reference sequence). This CDR3 comprises 17 residues. V was clipped by 5 bases and J by 4 bases, with 22 bases between them. This CDR3 reads CASSPLLVGGSADTQYF. CDR3 nucleotide sequence: TGTGCCAGCAGCCCGCTCCTGGTAGGGGGTTCGGCAGATACGCAGTATTTT.

The chain recombines TRBV11-3 with TRBJ2-1, with D perhaps TRBD2 (6 bases). The V and J ends lost 2 bases and 2 bases respectively, with 10 bases between them. Germline loops: CDR1 SGHNT, CDR2 YENEEA. The CDR3 spans 15 residues. As DNA, the CDR3 is TGTGCCAGCAGCTTAACCGGGAGCACCTACAATGAGCAGTTCTTC. Translated, it gives CASSLTGSTYNEQFF.

The J gene is TRBJ2-7, the V gene TRBV27; D is uncertain. The CDR3 totals 14 residues. Per the germline V gene, CDR1 is MNHEY and CDR2 is SMNVEV (reference sequence). Trimming left V 3 bases short and J 6 bases short, with 15 bases between. The CDR3 nucleotides read TGTGCCAGCAGTTTGGTGGGCGCAAGTAGCGAGCAGTACTTC. It yields the protein CASSLVGASSEQYF.

The chain has TRBV4-2 and TRBJ1-1, with D uncertain. This CDR3 has 15 residues. The ends were cut back, 0 bases at V and 1 base at J, with 9 bases in the middle. Germline CDR1 and CDR2: LGHNA and YNFKEQ. The CDR3 loop reads CASSQEGSGNTEAFF. Here the CDR3 DNA reads TGTGCCAGCAGCCAAGAAGGGTCAGGGAACACTGAAGCTTTCTTT.

This clone was seen once. The rearrangement links TRBV19 to TRBJ2-1; TRBD1 is a possible D gene (5 bases). V dropped 7 bases and J dropped 8 bases, with 15 bases sitting between them. Germline CDR1 LNHDA, CDR2 SQIVND (reference sequence). The CDR3 is made up of 13 amino acids. In DNA form, the CDR3 reads TGTGCCAGTACCCCGTTCTGGGGCGATGAGCAGTTCTTC. It specifies CASTPFWGDEQFF.

The J gene is TRBJ2-1, the V gene TRBV2, with 12 bases that match TRBD2. Trimming cost V 6 bases and J 8 bases; bases outside gene matches: 5. The CDR3 extends over 14 amino acids. The germline V gene encodes CDR1 SNHLY and CDR2 FYNNEI. The CDR3: CASRVGTSGHEQFF. The CDR3 DNA reads as TGTGCCAGCAGGGTAGGGACTAGCGGGCATGAGCAGTTCTTC.

The chain carries TRBV7-8 and TRBJ2-5; D is perhaps TRBD1 (6 bases). Per the germline V gene, CDR1 is SGHVS and CDR2 is FQNEAQ. Between the trimmed V and J ends, which lost 7 bases and 0 bases, there was a span of 12 bases. The length of the CDR3 is 14 residues. CDR3 in amino acids: CASIPGTNQETQYF. The CDR3 bases are TGTGCCAGCATCCCCGGGACAAACCAAGAGACCCAGTACTTC.

V gene TRBV7-2 combines with J gene TRBJ2-3; TRBD1 is a possible D gene (6 bases). The CDR3 covers 17 residues. Between the trimmed V and J ends, which lost 1 base and 3 bases, there was a span of 17 bases. The germline V gene has CDR1 SGHTA and CDR2 FQGNSA. The CDR3 DNA reads as TGTGCCAGCAGCTTAGGGTCGGGGACAACAGGGACAGATACGCAGTATTTT. This encodes CASSLGSGTTGTDTQYF.

The chain employs TRBV11-2 and TRBJ2-7; D is ambiguous. V was trimmed by 1 base and J by 0 bases, leaving 13 bases between them. The CDR3 loop spans 16 amino acids. Germline V lookup: CDR1 SGHAT, CDR2 FQNNGV. CDR3 bases: TGTGCCAGCAGCTTAGGCCCACAACGGAGCTCCTACGAGCAGTACTTC. It is translated as CASSLGPQRSSYEQYF. Filled out from reference TRBV11-2 and TRBJ2-7, the complete variable domain reads EAGVAQSPRYKIIEKRQSVAFWCNPISGHATLYWYQQILGQGPKLLIQFQNNGVVDDSQLPKDRFSAERLKGVDSTLKIQPAKLEDSAVYLCASSLGPQRSSYEQYFGPGTRLTVT.

The CDR3 DNA reads TGTGCCACCAAAGACAATCCTTCCTACAATGAGCAGTTCTTC. Protein product: CATKDNPSYNEQFF. V gene TRBV27 combines with J gene TRBJ2-1; D unclear. This CDR3 contains 14 residues. The germline V and J ends were trimmed by 10 bases and 1 base, with 14 bases remaining between them. Per germline, CDR1 MNHEY and CDR2 SMNVEV (reference sequence).

Comments on this clone: Other DNA sequences in this specimen translate into the identical CDR3. This chain joins TRBV5-6 and TRBJ2-2, with D unclear. The CDR3 runs 13 residues. Germline CDR1 is SGHDT and CDR2 is YYEEEE. V gave up 0 bases and J gave up 8 bases, with 8 bases separating them. CDR3 in DNA: TGTGCCAGCAGCTTGGTCGGCGGAGGGGAGCTGTTTTTT. As protein: CASSLVGGGELFF.

V usage is TRBV6-5 and J usage is TRBJ2-3; D gene uncertain. Trimming took 2 bases from V and 11 from J, leaving 8 bases between them. This CDR3 is built from 11 residues. Germline CDR1 reads MNHEY; CDR2 reads SVGAGI. CDR3: CASSYELKQYF. In DNA, the CDR3 is TGTGCCAGCAGTTACGAGCTAAAGCAGTATTTT.

The V call is TRBV15, the J call TRBJ2-2; 10 positions agree with TRBD2. CDR3 length: 18 amino acids. Germline assignment: CDR1 LNHNV and CDR2 YYDKDF (reference sequence). V shed 1 base and J 7 bases; nucleotides not matched to a gene: 12. DNA of the CDR3: TGTGCCACCAGCAGAGGCCAAGTTAGCGGGAGGCTCGGCGGGGAGCTGTTTTTT. It encodes CATSRGQVSGRLGGELFF.

The chain has TRBV27 and TRBJ2-1; D may be TRBD2 (5 bases). The length of the CDR3 is 12 residues. The V and J ends lost 6 bases and 9 bases respectively, with 12 bases between them. Germline lookup yields CDR1 MNHEY and CDR2 SMNVEV (reference sequence). The chain's CDR3 is CASRLDYGEQFF. In DNA, the CDR3 is TGTGCCAGCAGACTAGATTACGGTGAGCAGTTCTTC.

The V call is TRBV5-1, the J call TRBJ2-3; 8 nucleotides match TRBD2. The trim removed 2 bases at V and 1 base at J, leaving 15 bases unmatched. The CDR3 consists of 19 residues. Looked up from germline, CDR1 is SGHRS and CDR2 is YFSETQ. CDR3 region: CASSFARGGPQWGTDTQYF. In DNA form, the CDR3 reads TGCGCCAGCAGCTTCGCCCGGGGGGGACCGCAGTGGGGCACAGATACGCAGTATTTT. The full variable domain, in which reference TRBV5-1 and TRBJ2-3 provide the parts outside the CDR3, is KAGVTQTPRYLIKTRGQQVTLSCSPISGHRSVSWYQQTPGQGLQFLFEYFSETQRNKGNFPGRFSGRQFSNSRSEMNVSTLELGDSALYLCASSFARGGPQWGTDTQYFGPGTRLTVL.

The V and J genes are TRBV5-1 and TRBJ2-7; D may be TRBD1 (5 bases). Trimming removed 3 bases at V and 3 bases at J, with 19 bases between. CDR1 and CDR2 from the germline V gene are SGHRS and YFSETQ. The CDR3 length is 16 residues. The CDR3 reads CASSSGFTGFDYEQYF. CDR3 nucleotides: TGCGCCAGCAGCTCCGGATTTACAGGTTTTGACTACGAGCAGTACTTC. Combining the CDR3 with reference TRBV5-1 and TRBJ2-7 gives the whole variable domain KAGVTQTPRYLIKTRGQQVTLSCSPISGHRSVSWYQQTPGQGLQFLFEYFSETQRNKGNFPGRFSGRQFSNSRSEMNVSTLELGDSALYLCASSSGFTGFDYEQYFGPGTRLTVT.

The chain joins TRBV2 to TRBJ2-5; D call uncertain. This CDR3 comprises 15 residues. Germline CDR1 and CDR2: SNHLY and FYNNEI. Trimming cost V 6 bases and J 5 bases, with 19 bases left between them. The CDR3 DNA sequence: TGTGCCAGCAGCCTCCTTGGACCCCTAGGGGAGACCCAGTACTTC. As protein: CASSLLGPLGETQYF.

The chain combines TRBV14 with TRBJ2-3, with D maybe TRBD1 (6 bases). Per germline, CDR1 SGHDN and CDR2 FVKESK. Trimming took off 4 bases at V and 6 bases at J, with 17 bases between the two ends. The CDR3 is 15 residues long. As DNA, the CDR3 is TGTGCCAGCAGCCGGGGGCAGGTCATCTGGGATACGCAGTATTTT. Amino acid sequence: CASSRGQVIWDTQYF.

V gene TRBV6-5 combines with J gene TRBJ2-3, with D tentatively TRBD1 (5 bases). Germline V gene sequence: CDR1 MNHEY, CDR2 SVGAGI. V lost 6 bases to trimming and J lost 0 bases, with 13 bases between them. The CDR3 spans 15 residues. CDR3: CASRLQATSTDTQYF. CDR3 nucleotides: TGTGCCAGCAGGTTACAGGCTACTAGCACAGATACGCAGTATTTT.

The genes are TRBV18 and TRBJ2-7, with D perhaps TRBD2 (6 bases). V was cut by 2 bases and J by 6 bases, with 11 bases left in between. The CDR3 is 13 residues long. CDR1 is KGHSH and CDR2 is LQKENI in the germline V gene. The CDR3 sequence: CASSPLGGIEQYF. In DNA, the CDR3 is TGTGCCAGCTCACCATTAGGAGGGATCGAGCAGTACTTC.